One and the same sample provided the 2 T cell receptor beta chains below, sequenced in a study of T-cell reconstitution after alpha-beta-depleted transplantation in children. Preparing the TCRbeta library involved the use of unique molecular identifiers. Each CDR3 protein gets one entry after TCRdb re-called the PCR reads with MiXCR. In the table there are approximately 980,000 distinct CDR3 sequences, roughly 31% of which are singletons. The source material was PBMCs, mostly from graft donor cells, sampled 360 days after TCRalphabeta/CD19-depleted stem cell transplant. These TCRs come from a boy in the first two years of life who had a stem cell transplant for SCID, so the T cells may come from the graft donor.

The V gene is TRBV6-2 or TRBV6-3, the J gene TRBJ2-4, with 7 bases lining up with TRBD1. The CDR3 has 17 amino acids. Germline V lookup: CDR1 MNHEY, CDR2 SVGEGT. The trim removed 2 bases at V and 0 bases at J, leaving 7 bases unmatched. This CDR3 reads CASSYQGTVIAKNIQYF. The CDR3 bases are TGTGCCAGCAGTTACCAGGGGACAGTCATAGCCAAAAACATTCAGTACTTC.

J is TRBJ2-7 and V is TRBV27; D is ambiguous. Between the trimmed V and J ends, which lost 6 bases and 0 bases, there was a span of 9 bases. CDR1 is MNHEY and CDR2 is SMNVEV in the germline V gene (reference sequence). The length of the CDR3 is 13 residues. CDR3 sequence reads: CASSRRNSYEQYF. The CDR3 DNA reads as TGTGCCAGCAGCAGGAGAAACTCCTACGAGCAGTACTTC.